The entry that follows covers one T cell receptor (beta chain) sequence. Its antigen is as yet unknown. This sample is drawn from a study of monozygotic twins with inflammatory bowel disease. The study's findings and limits: Discordant twins showed the same repertoire similarity as concordant twins, possibly from limited power. Telling different T cell subtypes apart from each other was not possible.

The germline gives CDR1 MNHNS, CDR2 SASEGT. This CDR3 contains 14 residues. TCRdb reprocessed the 5' RACE reads and stores each CDR3 protein as one record, lacking DNA. The sample data list some 170,000 distinct CDR3 sequences. This sequence was found in a human donor with ulcerative colitis or Crohn's disease, or a healthy co-twin of an affected twin (not recorded which). Sequencing input: blood. The J gene is TRBJ2-3, the V gene TRBV6-1; TCRdb selects TRBD2, and the lack of DNA leaves this call unchecked. CDR3 protein: CASSTQRAADTQYF.